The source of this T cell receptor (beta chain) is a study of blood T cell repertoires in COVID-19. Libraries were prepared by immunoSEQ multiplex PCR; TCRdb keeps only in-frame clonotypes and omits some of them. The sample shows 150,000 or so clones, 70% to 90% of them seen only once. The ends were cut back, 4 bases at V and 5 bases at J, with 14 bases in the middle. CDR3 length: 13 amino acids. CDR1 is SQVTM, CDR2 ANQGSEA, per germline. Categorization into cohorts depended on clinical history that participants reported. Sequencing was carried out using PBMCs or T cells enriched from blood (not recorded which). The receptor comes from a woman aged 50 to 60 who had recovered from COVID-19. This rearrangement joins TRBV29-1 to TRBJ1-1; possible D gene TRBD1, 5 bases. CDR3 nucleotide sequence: TGCAGCGTTGGCCAAGGGACTGGGACTGAAGCTTTCTTT. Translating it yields CSVGQGTGTEAFF.